This TCR beta chain comes out of a study of T cell responses to AZD1222 COVID-19 vaccine. Second-dose timings of about 4 or about 12 weeks were pooled. This clone showed up just once. Germline values: CDR1 SGHDT, CDR2 YYEEEE. CDR3 size: 16 residues. V was pared by 2 bases and J by 1 base, with 12 bases between. Produced via immunoSEQ multiplex PCR; TCRdb's table is partial and in-frame only. The table records more than 150,000 clones, under 95% of them present only once. The sample in question was peripheral blood, obtained 28 days after the second AZD1222 dose. The clonotype originates from an adult who received the AZD1222 COVID-19 vaccine. The chain carries TRBV5-6 and TRBJ1-4; weak D call: TRBD1 (5 bases). CDR3 in amino acids: CASSLTGGQTNEKLFF. The CDR3, as DNA: TGTGCCAGCAGCTTAACAGGAGGACAAACTAATGAAAAACTGTTTTTT.